This T cell receptor (beta chain) was sequenced during a study of neurological immune-mediated disorders. This clonotype has a count of ten or more. The CDR3 totals 14 residues. Germline assignment: CDR1 LGHDT and CDR2 YNNKEL (reference sequence). Unmatched junction bases numbered 8, after V lost 4 bases and J lost 5 bases. Preparation of the unsorted libraries drew on 2 million PBMCs stored at -80 C. TCRdb re-called the 5' RACE reads with MiXCR, one entry per CDR3 protein. Among 31,000 or so distinct CDR3 sequences, about 4.8% were seen once, and the ten largest hold about 21%. The sequenced sample consisted of PBMCs. This rearrangement joins TRBV3-1 to TRBJ2-7; TRBD2 matches at 7 bases. The sequence derives from a man between 18 and 35 years old in good health. The CDR3 sequence is CASSPTLGGDEQYF. As DNA, the CDR3 is TGTGCCAGCAGCCCTACCTTGGGAGGGGACGAGCAGTACTTC.